The clone carrying this TCR beta chain was seen only a few times. Its target is not known. These data belong to a study of T cell repertoires in cytomegalovirus infection. About the research overall: Indicated by public TCR beta signatures were CMV infection and matching HLA type.

From the reads, TCRdb called clonotypes with MiXCR, one entry per CDR3 protein. This sample yields a few hundred thousand distinct CDR3 sequences, of which more than 15% are seen a single time; approximately 44% belongs to the top ten. Study-wide points: HLA-C-restricted CMV clonotypes gave the most frequent clonotype in two of eight donors.

This TCR derives from a human donor in good health (CMV status not recorded). Some clones in this sample may be carry-over from other donors' samples. Source material: CD8+ T cells from PBMCs.

The CDR3 nucleotides read TGCAGTGCCACCGGGGACAGGGCCTACGAGCAGTACTTC. It codes for CSATGDRAYEQYF. V is TRBV20-1 and J is TRBJ2-7, with 9 positions matching TRBD1. The CDR3 totals 13 residues. Trimming cost V 6 bases and J 2 bases; bases outside gene matches: 5. CDR1 and CDR2 from the germline V gene are DFQATT and SNEGSKA (reference sequence).